This entry is about one T cell receptor beta chain. The specificity of this receptor is unknown. Base qualities are not provided; no much larger clone lies one nucleotide away. Collaborating institutions collected whole blood in K2EDTA tubes following their own protocols. For TCRbeta analysis, collaborators shipped samples in one of three forms: frozen whole blood, isolated PBMCs, or DNA extracted from either of those sample types. This record comes from a study of blood T cell repertoires in COVID-19 (dated by TCRdb to 2018 to 2020). Background on the whole study: Samples covering the acute and convalescent phases of COVID-19 were provided by collaborators in the United States, Italy and Spain. The material from the prospective study consisted of cDNA or gDNA derived from T cells, B-cell-depleted T cells, or PBMCs. Deeply sampled blood TCRbeta repertoires from subjects exposed to, actively infected with, or recovered from COVID-19 were included in the dataset. The repertoires were made available in a free public database intended to serve as a resource for research on the immune response to SARS-CoV-2. The samples were drawn from the first 160 participants of the ongoing ImmuneRACE study and from roughly 1,300 subjects provided by 6 global collaborators. Nearly every sample came with metadata listing a de-identified subject ID, COVID-19 status, age in years and sex. Where available, HLA class I and class II types were taken from metadata supplied by the sample provider and were not determined by assay-based typing.

The paper's findings and limits, for the study overall: How much clinical and demographic metadata was included differed by source and by participant, and the metadata was provided uncurated.

The immunoSEQ Assay, a bias-controlled multiplex PCR, was used to amplify TCRbeta CDR3 regions from genomic DNA. The study's processing was this. Nucleated cell counts per sample were estimated from amplification of reference gene primers within the assay. To quantify the absolute abundance of each unique TCRbeta CDR3 rearrangement, sequence reads were collapsed and filtered. For each sample, productive Simpson clonality was calculated by taking the square root of Simpson's diversity index across productive rearrangements. Sourced from immuneACCESS, this table was stored by TCRdb with only in-frame sequences that have V and J called. A share of the clones is absent; for the studies checked, an unresolved V gene accounts for under half, and the remainder has no known explanation. For V, J and clone size, that table is used; D and trimming come from the DNA. The sample data list 120,000 to 150,000 clones, and roughly 80% of these were observed just once. The ten largest clones take up 35% to 40% of the sample.

CDR1 and CDR2 are read off the germline V gene as SGDLS and YYNGEE. V is cut by 0 bases and J by 4 bases, and the space between the germline ends is 7 bases. From the cysteine up to the phenylalanine, the CDR3 has a length of 14 residues. CDR3 DNA only is kept here, 42 bases in frame from base 1. This clonotype was sampled from a human donor in a cohort sampled during active COVID-19. The sequenced material came from peripheral blood. Recombination linked TRBV9 to TRBJ1-4; the D gene is perhaps TRBD1, from 5 matching bases. The encoded CDR3 is CASSVGTSNEKLFF. The nucleotide sequence reads TGTGCCAGCAGCGTAGGGACAAGTAATGAAAAACTGTTTTTT. Here the CDR3 is joined to the reference TRBV9 and TRBJ1-4 genes, and the full variable domain is: DSGVTQTPKHLITATGQRVTLRCSPRSGDLSVYWYQQSLDQGLQFLIQYYNGEERAKGNILERFSAQQFPDLHSELNLSSLELGDSALYFCASSVGTSNEKLFFGSGTQLSVL.